This record covers a single T cell receptor beta chain. These data are taken from a study of cytomegalovirus exposure and HLA in healthy donors. Researchers ran the PCR with 60 Vbeta and 13 Jbeta primers. Repertoires were generated with immunoSEQ multiplex PCR, while TCRdb's copy carries only in-frame clones and drops some. The table includes some 130,000 clones, 55% to 65% detected once. The germline V gene encodes CDR1 SEHNR and CDR2 FQNEAQ (reference sequence). V was shortened by 2 bases and J by 0 bases, with 14 bases between the two germline ends. The CDR3 is made up of 17 amino acids. Sequenced material: PBMCs. The source is a man in his forties in good health and CMV-seropositive. The rearrangement joins TRBV7-9 to TRBJ2-1, with D perhaps matching TRBD2 (5 bases). As DNA, the CDR3 is TGTGCCAGCAGCTTATACAGCGTACGGGGCTCCTACAATGAGCAGTTCTTC. Translated: CASSLYSVRGSYNEQFF. Full variable domain (remainder filled in from reference TRBV7-9 and TRBJ2-1): DTGVSQNPRHKITKRGQNVTFRCDPISEHNRLYWYRQTLGQGPEFLTYFQNEAQLEKSRLLSDRFSAERPKGSFSTLEIQRTEQGDSAMYLCASSLYSVRGSYNEQFFGPGTRLTVL.